These T cell receptor beta chains were read from a single sample in a study of blood T cell repertoires in COVID-19. Libraries were prepared by immunoSEQ multiplex PCR; TCRdb keeps only in-frame clonotypes and omits some of them. The table has about 100,000 clones, about 80% seen once; the top ten hold roughly 31%. Sequenced material: peripheral blood. Every receptor here comes from a man between 65 and 79 years old with active or convalescent COVID-19. Both conserved end residues are part of each CDR3. The order of the fields is D gene, V gene, clone size, J gene, CDR3 protein, CDR3 DNA. A D gene is named only where the DNA matches it firmly. For some rows the clone size is stated as once, few or many, or as a class when expanded; others skip it.

.,TRBV5-1,.,TRBJ1-1,CASSFQQVTNTEAFF,TGCGCCAGCAGCTTCCAGCAGGTTACGAACACTGAAGCTTTCTTT
TRBD1,TRBV30,.,TRBJ2-2,CAYRQGANTGELFF,TGTGCCTACCGACAGGGGGCTAACACCGGGGAGCTGTTTTTT
.,TRBV4-3,.,TRBJ2-3,CASSQDRGRQYF,TGCGCCAGCAGCCAAGACAGGGGTAGGCAGTATTTT
TRBD2,TRBV19,.,TRBJ2-1,CASSILAGERNEQFF,TGTGCCAGTAGTATACTAGCGGGAGAACGCAATGAGCAGTTCTTC
.,TRBV6-6,.,TRBJ2-7,CASSRSGYEQYF,TGTGCCAGCAGCCGTAGCGGCTACGAGCAGTACTTC
.,TRBV7-9,once,TRBJ2-2,CASSPAGGELFF,TGTGCCAGCAGCCCGGCGGGCGGGGAGCTGTTTTTT
TRBD1,TRBV19,once,TRBJ1-5,CASRETGTQPQHF,TGTGCCAGTAGGGAGACAGGGACTCAGCCCCAGCATTTT
TRBD1,TRBV6-6,.,TRBJ2-7,CASSYETGSEQYF,TGTGCCAGCAGTTACGAGACAGGGAGCGAGCAGTACTTC
.,TRBV5-5,.,TRBJ1-2,CASSLAWRGGYTF,TGTGCCAGCAGCTTGGCCTGGAGGGGTGGCTACACCTTC
TRBD2,TRBV7-9,.,TRBJ2-1,CASSLWTSGAGNEQFF,TGTGCCAGCAGCTTATGGACTAGCGGAGCCGGCAATGAGCAGTTCTTC
.,TRBV5-1,.,TRBJ1-2,CASSPTQNYGYTF,TGCGCCAGCAGCCCGACACAGAACTATGGCTACACCTTC
TRBD1,TRBV7-2,.,TRBJ2-3,CASSVTRGRGRVPDTQYF,TGTGCCAGCAGCGTCACTAGGGGTAGGGGGCGGGTTCCAGATACGCAGTATTTT
.,TRBV7-2,.,TRBJ2-7,CASSLHDSYEQYF,TGTGCCAGCAGCTTACATGACAGTTACGAGCAGTACTTC
TRBD1,TRBV4-1,.,TRBJ2-7,CASSQEQGQGYEQYF,TGCGCCAGCAGCCAAGAGCAGGGACAGGGCTACGAGCAGTACTTC
.,TRBV6-5,.,TRBJ2-6,CASSYSTGTGANVLTF,TGTGCCAGCAGTTACTCAACAGGGACCGGGGCCAACGTCCTGACTTTC
.,TRBV3-1/TRBV3-2,.,TRBJ1-1,CASTPTGTMNTEAFF,TGTGCCAGCACCCCGACAGGAACAATGAACACTGAAGCTTTCTTT
TRBD2,TRBV4-3,.,TRBJ2-5,CASSLSGGAVGETQYF,TGCGCCAGCAGCCTTAGCGGGGGGGCCGTGGGGGAGACCCAGTACTTC
.,TRBV19,.,TRBJ1-1,CASSLIPEGKAFF,TGTGCCAGTAGTCTCATTCCGGAGGGGAAAGCTTTCTTT
.,TRBV4-2,.,TRBJ1-5,CASSQDIPGISNQPQHF,TGTGCCAGCAGCCAAGATATACCCGGGATTAGCAATCAGCCCCAGCATTTT